The sequence of this T cell receptor beta chain was determined in a study of blood T cell repertoires in COVID-19. In the study's own analysis: Reference gene primer amplification yielded estimated nucleated cell counts. This table comes from immunoSEQ multiplex PCR, and its TCRdb copy is limited to in-frame clones, with some not included. V and J calls and clone size are those listed in that table; D and trimming were worked out from the DNA. The profile covers about 150,000 clones, with about 90% appearing a single time and roughly 7% taken by the ten largest. The CDR3 sequence is 13 residues long. CDR1 is MNHEY, CDR2 SVGAGI, per germline. V lost 3 bases to trimming and J lost 8 bases, with 13 bases between them. Symptom resolution, clearance, or two negative PCRs marked the recovered donors of Cohort 3.

This clonotype was sampled from a woman aged 50 to 60 who had recovered from COVID-19. The chain employs TRBV6-5 and TRBJ1-1, with D hard to call. The sequenced sample consisted of PBMCs or T cells enriched from blood (not recorded which). The CDR3 here is CASSYVGGSEAFF. In nucleotides, the CDR3 is TGTGCCAGCAGTTATGTCGGCGGCAGCGAAGCTTTCTTT.